This T cell receptor beta chain appears in the sequencing data of a study of spatial heterogeneity in lung cancer. Study-level points and caveats: Tumor mutation count correlated with how many alpha and beta TCRs expanded intratumorally.

This clonotype is deemed medium-sized. Its target is unknown. The germline gives CDR1 SGHAT, CDR2 FQNNGV. Trimming left V 5 bases short and J 10 bases short, with 12 bases between. This CDR3 has 12 amino acids. This sample's time point: sample taken at primary tumor resection. From the 5' RACE reads, TCRdb called clonotypes with MiXCR, one entry per CDR3 protein. The sample includes several thousand distinct CDR3 sequences, more than 3% seen only once; the top ten take roughly 15%. This receptor was obtained from a male donor with early-stage non-small cell lung cancer. The chain has TRBV11-2 and TRBJ2-1; tentatively, D is TRBD2 (6 bases). Sequences were derived from lung tumor tissue, sampled at surgery. The CDR3 region is CASSPAREEQFF. The CDR3, as DNA: TGTGCCAGCAGCCCCGCCCGGGAGGAGCAGTTCTTC.